What follows are 3 T cell receptor beta chains derived from one specimen sequenced in a study of blood T cell repertoires in COVID-19. Generated by immunoSEQ multiplex PCR, the TCRdb table keeps only in-frame clones and is missing some. In the table there are roughly 92,000 clones, 90% of which are singletons. The sequencing sample was made of peripheral blood. These receptors all come from a middle-aged man with acute or convalescent COVID-19.

This chain connects TRBV5-1 to TRBJ2-1; possibly TRBD2 for D (5 bases). CDR1 is SGHRS, CDR2 YFSETQ, per germline. Deletions cut 1 base from V and 0 bases from J, with 14 bases between. The CDR3 is 17 amino acids. The CDR3 reads CASSLTSRLSSYNEQFF. The CDR3 bases are TGCGCCAGCAGCTTGACATCCCGACTAAGCTCCTACAATGAGCAGTTCTTC.

The gene calls are TRBV9 and TRBJ2-7, with TRBD1 matching 7 bases. Germline assignment: CDR1 SGDLS and CDR2 YYNGEE. The length of the CDR3 is 16 residues. V lost 3 bases and J lost 3; bases outside the gene matches: 12. The CDR3 here is CASSGGSTGSYYEQYF. The CDR3 region has the DNA TGTGCCAGCAGCGGGGGGTCGACAGGGAGTTACTACGAGCAGTACTTC.

The chain uses TRBV9 and TRBJ1-3; D not certain. Trimming pared 0 bases from V and 4 bases from J, leaving 14 bases between. Germline V gene lookup returns CDR1 SGDLS and CDR2 YYNGEE. The CDR3 spans 16 residues. The CDR3 coding sequence is TGTGCCAGCAGCGTAGAACAGAGAGGGTCCGGAAACACCATATATTTT. Translated: CASSVEQRGSGNTIYF.